A selection of T cell receptor beta chains follows, all from one sample in a study of blood T cell repertoires in COVID-19. Sequencing was performed with immunoSEQ multiplex PCR; in TCRdb, only in-frame clones are kept and a portion is missing. The data contain under 85,000 clones, 65% to 85% of them singletons. The sequenced sample consisted of peripheral blood. The receptor source for this set is a man between 60 and 70 years old with active or convalescent COVID-19. Each CDR3 is given with its conserved first and last residue. Each record gives: J gene, clone size, V gene, D gene, CDR3 DNA, CDR3 protein. D genes are given only for firm matches. Clone size is not always given. Where it is, it says once, few, many or a class for expanded clones.

j_gene: TRBJ2-6; abundance: .; v_gene: TRBV21-1; d_gene: .; CDR3nt: TGTGCCAGCAGCAAAGTTAGAAGGCGGGGGGCCAACGTCCTGACTTTC; CDR3aa: CASSKVRRRGANVLTF
j_gene: TRBJ2-7; abundance: .; v_gene: TRBV6-2/TRBV6-3; d_gene: TRBD2; CDR3nt: TGTGCCAGCAGTTGGTCTAGCGGGGGGGCCTACGAGCAGTACTTC; CDR3aa: CASSWSSGGAYEQYF
j_gene: TRBJ2-5; abundance: .; v_gene: TRBV14; d_gene: TRBD1; CDR3nt: TGTGCCAGCAGCCAGTTCAGGGGGCTCGAGGAGACCCAGTACTTC; CDR3aa: CASSQFRGLEETQYF
j_gene: TRBJ2-3; abundance: once; v_gene: TRBV6-5; d_gene: TRBD1; CDR3nt: TGTGCCAGCAGTTACTGGGGACAGCGCCCCACAGATACGCAGTATTTT; CDR3aa: CASSYWGQRPTDTQYF
j_gene: TRBJ2-3; abundance: .; v_gene: TRBV7-9; d_gene: TRBD2; CDR3nt: TGTGCCAGCAGCGGGAGGGACCCAGCCGATACGCAGTATTTT; CDR3aa: CASSGRDPADTQYF
j_gene: TRBJ2-5; abundance: .; v_gene: TRBV11-2; d_gene: TRBD2; CDR3nt: TGTGCCAGCAGCTTAGCGGGGGGACCCCAAGAGACCCAGTACTTC; CDR3aa: CASSLAGGPQETQYF
j_gene: TRBJ1-2; abundance: .; v_gene: TRBV19; d_gene: TRBD1; CDR3nt: TGTGCCAGTAGAAGGTCCCCCGGGACAGGGTTCCCCTATGGCTACACCTTC; CDR3aa: CASRRSPGTGFPYGYTF
j_gene: TRBJ1-2; abundance: .; v_gene: TRBV3-1/TRBV3-2; d_gene: .; CDR3nt: TGTGCCAGCAGCCAAGAAAGAATTACGGATGGCTACACCTTC; CDR3aa: CASSQERITDGYTF
j_gene: TRBJ2-1; abundance: .; v_gene: TRBV11-3; d_gene: .; CDR3nt: TGTGCCAGCAGCGCACAGGGATTTGGCAATGAGCAGTTCTTC; CDR3aa: CASSAQGFGNEQFF
j_gene: TRBJ2-7; abundance: .; v_gene: TRBV9; d_gene: .; CDR3nt: TGTGCCAGCAGCTCGAGTAACCCATCCTACGAGCAGTACTTC; CDR3aa: CASSSSNPSYEQYF